This T cell receptor beta chain is from a study of human T cells and chemical hapten exposure. This clonotype has more than one count but fewer than ten. Its antigen is unidentified. TCRdb independently ran MiXCR on the RACE reads; one entry per CDR3 protein. The sample consists of approximately 73,000 distinct CDR3 sequences, 9% to 12% of them appearing once. Germline lookup yields CDR1 SGHTA and CDR2 FQGNSA. With 4 bases removed from V and 3 bases from J, the gap between germline ends came to 13 bases. This CDR3 is 14 amino acids long. Time point given: patch test 1, 2 weeks after DPC sensitization. Stated treatment: therapeutic diphenylcyclopropenone sensitization with weekly scalp DPC. Total RNA was isolated from whole blood that had not been fractionated. Study-wide points: Healthy people's immune response may differ from that of the donors, who had alopecia. Positively correlated with patch test score were the counts of PT1 expanded TCRs.

The material was whole blood, obtained in connection with sensitization to the hapten diphenylcyclopropenone (DPC). The receptor's source is a woman between 45 and 60 years old with alopecia areata. Some clones in this sample may be carry-over from other donors' samples. The V call is TRBV7-2, the J call TRBJ2-7; D is perhaps TRBD1 (5 bases). The CDR3 DNA reads as TGTGCCAGCAGCTCCAGACAGAGTCACTACGAGCAGTACTTC. This sequence encodes CASSSRQSHYEQYF.